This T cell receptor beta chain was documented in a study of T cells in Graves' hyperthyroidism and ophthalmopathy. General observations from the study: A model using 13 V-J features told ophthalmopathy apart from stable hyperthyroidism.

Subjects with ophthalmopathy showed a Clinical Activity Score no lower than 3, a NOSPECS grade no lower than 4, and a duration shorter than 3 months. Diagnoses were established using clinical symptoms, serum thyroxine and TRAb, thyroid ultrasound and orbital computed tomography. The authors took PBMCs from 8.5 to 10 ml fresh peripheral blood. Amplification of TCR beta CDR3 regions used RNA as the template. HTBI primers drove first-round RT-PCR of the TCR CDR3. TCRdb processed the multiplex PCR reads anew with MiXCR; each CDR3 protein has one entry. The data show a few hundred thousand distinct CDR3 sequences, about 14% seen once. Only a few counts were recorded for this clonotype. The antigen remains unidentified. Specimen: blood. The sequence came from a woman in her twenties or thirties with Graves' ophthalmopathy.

The CDR3 DNA is TGTGCCAGCAGTGGCCGACAGGGCGGTGACACTGAAGCTTTCTTT. Translation gives CASSGRQGGDTEAFF. This chain links TRBV25-1 with TRBJ1-1, with 7 bases aligning to TRBD1. J was trimmed by 3 bases and V by 4 bases; bases with no gene match: 8. The CDR3 has 15 amino acids. Germline V gives CDR1 MGHDK, CDR2 SYGVNS.